This T cell receptor beta chain was documented in a study of cytomegalovirus exposure and HLA in healthy donors listed by TCRdb under 2017. A note on the overall study: An earlier analysis of some 620 of the donors reported over 250 Gb of sequence data and 117 million unique TCR beta sequences obtained from roughly 180 million T cells. Genome-wide SNP genotypes for about 65% of the 666 donors were used in a later genetic analysis, which treated that subset as a discovery cohort. Class I and class II HLA loci were covered by the typing at four-digit resolution. A later analysis re-examined previously published TCR beta repertoires from more than 650 donors and added high-resolution HLA genotyping to investigate patterns of TCR occurrence. Four to six DR-DQ haplotypes were handled as single units for association and clustering, since linkage in the cohort was strong. Along with the roughly 710-subject first cohort, a separate validation cohort of around 110 different subjects was used. Among 398 genotyped donors of the cohort, an average of about 240,000 unique TCR beta nucleotide sequences were sequenced per donor, around 20% of them non-productive. The study combined high-throughput TCR immunosequencing, statistical association of individual TCRs with disease status, and machine learning to predict cytomegalovirus infection status. The later analysis used no new phenotypic data to find candidate immune exposures, relying instead on TCR beta sequences and their occurrence across donors. Donor age, sex, ethnicity and CMV serostatus were compiled alongside the repertoire data. The study was designed to test whether signatures of past pathogen exposure could be identified by cataloging public T cell receptors. To decide whether each TCR beta V gene segment behaved as functional or pseudogenic, an earlier analysis of some 570 of the donors relied on high-throughput TCR beta sequencing. Among the roughly 400 genotyped donors, roughly 80% belonged to the genetic ancestry cluster associated with self-reported Caucasian donors. Typing coverage varied by locus: roughly 620-640 donors for A, B, C, DRB1 and DQB1; roughly 520 for DQA1; 606 for DPA1; roughly 450 for DPB1. Every discovery cohort repertoire had been produced on one sequencing platform. Roughly 300 gigabases of sequencing data and approximately 93 million unique TCR sequences were included in an early release covering roughly 600 HLA-typed donors. Using immunosequencing, the study profiled T cell repertoires from about 620 subjects and related those repertoires to cytomegalovirus serostatus.

What the study reported, not specific to this receptor: Because counts were too low, seventeen rarely observed V segments, including chromosome 9 orphons, were excluded from the earlier analysis of several hundred of the donors. For the cohort, immune exposure information was limited to CMV serostatus. In both the original and validation cohorts, the classifier was reported to diagnose cytomegalovirus status with high specificity and sensitivity. The 87-base-pair reads could not distinguish some IMGT-functional V segments, including TRBV6-2 and TRBV6-3, so those segments were excluded. Because some donors lacked HLA typing at each locus, the association tests relied only on the typed subset. In vitro tests confirmed that a few of the cytomegalovirus-associated TCR beta chains recognize cytomegalovirus antigens. Presence/absence analyses assumed roughly uniform sequencing depth across donors, an assumption that may not hold. Compared with equally common non-associated chains, HLA-associated TCR beta chains in a later analysis were more clonally expanded and had lower generation probabilities. A further reported finding was that TCR beta sequences accurately predicted the HLA-A and HLA-B alleles for most subjects in the first cohort. Most TCR sequences were seen in very few donors, while some public TCRs were found in many individuals. According to a later genetic analysis, donors in an Asian-associated ancestry cluster had fewer N-insertions in productive TCRs than the approximately 650-donor mean. The study gave a list of about 150 TCR beta chains associated with cytomegalovirus. In this cohort, only TCR beta chains were sequenced, and detectable features were limited by the absence of alpha or paired-chain data. The authors suggested that the approach could potentially be extended to other disease states and immunological phenotypes. Most CMV-associated TCR beta chains appeared to be HLA-restricted in a later analysis, and the HLA associations seemed to be driven largely by CMV exposure. An association between a missense DCLRE1C variant and V-gene and J-gene trimming of TCR beta chains was found in a later genetic analysis and replicated in an independent cohort. In a later analysis, several top co-occurrence clusters were reported to appear linked to parvovirus B19, influenza, CMV and Epstein-Barr virus. Correlated functional status among segregating V segments might reflect linkage disequilibrium, but an unknown experimental factor could not be ruled out. Broadly in line with IMGT annotations, most TCR beta V segments showed up in productive rearrangements about 90% or about 30% of the time in an earlier analysis of several hundred of the donors. Strong co-occurrence of HLA alleles, especially DR and DQ, made assigning TCR associations to individual alleles difficult. A cluster of highly shared sequence variants was judged likely to represent a technical artifact of the sequencing pipeline. A later analysis associated about 17,000 TCR beta sequences with specific HLA alleles at a false discovery rate of 0.05. According to a later analysis, TCR association rates differed among HLA loci, with DRB1 alleles showing the most associated TCRs and HLA-C alleles showing the fewest.

The cohort consisted of some 730 healthy bone marrow donors. All cohort members were sampled while nominally healthy, although unrecorded immune exposures were likely present. The donor was CMV seronegative and was included in the group of a few hundred seronegative cohort members. Each donor provided a peripheral blood sample, and peripheral blood mononuclear cells were used for TCR beta sequencing. The Qiagen DNeasy Blood Extraction Kit was used to extract genomic DNA from the blood cell samples. The receptor library was made with the immunoSEQ multiplex PCR assay. A mixture of 60 forward primers for TCR Vbeta segments and 13 reverse primers for TCR Jbeta segments was used in the multiplex PCR. Amplification of the CDR3 region of rearranged TCR beta genes was performed with a multiplex PCR assay on genomic DNA. The Illumina HiSeq System was used to sequence the amplified TCR beta libraries as 87-base-pair reads. The original pipeline was this. A later analysis tallied roughly 78 million unique TCR beta chains across the 666 repertoires, and approximately 11 million of those chains were shared by two or more donors. A nearest-neighbor algorithm error-corrected the raw reads and collapsed the reads into unique sequences, merging closely related sequences to remove PCR and sequencing errors. Alignment of CDR3 sequences to IMGT reference sequences was used to assign V, D and J gene segments. For a sequence to be retained, a match of at least six nucleotides was required to both a V gene segment and a J gene segment. A rearrangement was called productive if the CDR3 had no stop codons and remained in frame with V and J, and every other rearrangement was called non-productive. Following IMGT convention, CDR3 was defined as the stretch from the second conserved V-encoded cysteine to the conserved J-encoded phenylalanine. The earlier analysis of about 530 of the donors excluded any sequence lacking an unambiguous match to a single V gene segment. In an earlier analysis of approximately 560 of the donors, a V segment was called functional when productive rearrangements were above 56.7%, and segregating when the standard deviation between donors exceeded 5%. A statistical classification framework was developed to diagnose cytomegalovirus status using the catalog of TCR beta chain sequences. In a later analysis, V and J genes were assigned by comparing TCR nucleotide sequences against IMGT/GENE-DB human TR gene sequences. A later analysis assigned CDR3 sequences and most-parsimonious VDJ recombination scenarios with the TCRdist pipeline. In a later analysis, each TCR beta chain was defined by its CDR3 amino acid sequence together with its V-gene family, and reads without a unique V-gene family were excluded. A later analysis removed several hundred highly shared, low-generation-probability nucleotide sequences to deal with suspected cross-contamination and a sequencing artifact. A later analysis calculated a clonal expansion index for each public chain from normalized within-repertoire ranks of inferred template counts. In a later analysis, generation probabilities were computed using a VDJ recombination model fitted to out-of-frame rearrangements, and the results were checked against IGoR. In a later analysis, hypergeometric tests were used to score TCR-TCR, TCR-HLA and TCR-CMV co-occurrence, with a repertoire-size bias correction applied to TCR pairs. False discovery rates were estimated in a later analysis by permuting HLA or CMV assignments 20 times. In a later analysis, co-occurring TCRs were grouped using DBSCAN, with TCRdist sequence similarity added in when clustering inside HLA-allele-positive subsets. For co-occurrence clustering, repertoires with fewer than 30,000 or more than 120,000 public chains were excluded, along with several repertoires with anomalous nucleotide sharing. Held by TCRdb, this immuneACCESS table contains in-frame sequences only and omits some clones. Under half of the omission traces to an unresolved V gene where checked; the cause of the rest is unknown. For V, J and clone size, that table is used; D and trimming come from the DNA. A total of 130,000 to 150,000 clones appear in this sample, over 75% of them only once. The top ten constitute 2% to 2.5% of the sample.

In the case of this clone: The clone's antigen remains unknown. Base qualities are missing; no much larger clone stands one base away.

Its CDR3 holds 15 amino acids, cysteine through phenylalanine. The kept DNA is CDR3 alone, 45 bases in frame from the first base. Trimming takes 5 bases from V and 1 base from J, and the germline ends sit 14 bases apart. CDR1 and CDR2 (MDHEN, SYDVKM) derive from the germline V gene. The sequenced material came from PBMCs. This sequence was found in a young man in good health and CMV-seronegative. The chain was built from TRBV28 and TRBJ2-5; TRBD2 is a weak D gene call, 6 bases matching. The DNA reads TGTGCCAGCAGTGGCCGGGACTCATCCCAAGAGACCCAGTACTTC. Its protein reads: CASSGRDSSQETQYF.